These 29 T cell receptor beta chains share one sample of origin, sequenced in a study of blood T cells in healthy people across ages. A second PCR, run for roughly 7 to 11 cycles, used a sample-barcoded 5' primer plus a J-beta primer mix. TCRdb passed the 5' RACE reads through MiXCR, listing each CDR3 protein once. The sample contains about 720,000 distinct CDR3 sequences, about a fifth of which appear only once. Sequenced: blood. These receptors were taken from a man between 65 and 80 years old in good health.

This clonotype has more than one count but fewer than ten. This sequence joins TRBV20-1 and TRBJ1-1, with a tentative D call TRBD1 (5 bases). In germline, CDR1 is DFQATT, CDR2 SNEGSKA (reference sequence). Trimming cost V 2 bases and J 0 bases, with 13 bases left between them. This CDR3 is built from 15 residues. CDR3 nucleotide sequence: TGCAGTGCTAGACAACCGGGACGGCTGAACACTGAAGCTTTCTTT. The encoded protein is CSARQPGRLNTEAFF.

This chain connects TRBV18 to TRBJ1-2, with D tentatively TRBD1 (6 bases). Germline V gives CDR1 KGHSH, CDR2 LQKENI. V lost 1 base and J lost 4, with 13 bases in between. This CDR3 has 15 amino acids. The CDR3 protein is CASSPQSQGSYGYTF. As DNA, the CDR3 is TGTGCCAGCTCACCACAGTCACAGGGTAGCTATGGCTACACCTTC.

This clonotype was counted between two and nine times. The CDR3 region is CSVVTSGGGLNEQFF. The DNA for the CDR3 is TGCAGCGTGGTTACGTCGGGTGGGGGGTTGAATGAGCAGTTCTTC. J is TRBJ2-1 and V is TRBV29-1; tentatively, D is TRBD2 (6 bases). Germline CDR1 reads SQVTM; CDR2 reads ANQGSEA. The CDR3 totals 15 residues. Trimming took off 6 bases at V and 7 bases at J, with 22 bases between the two ends.

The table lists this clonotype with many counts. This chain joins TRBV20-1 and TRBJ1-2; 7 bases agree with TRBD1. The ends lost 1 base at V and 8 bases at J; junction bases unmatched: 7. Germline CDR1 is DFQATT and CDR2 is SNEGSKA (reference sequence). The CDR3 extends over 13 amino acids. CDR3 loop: CSARGRQGEGYTF. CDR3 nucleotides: TGCAGTGCTAGAGGACGGCAGGGGGAAGGCTACACCTTC.

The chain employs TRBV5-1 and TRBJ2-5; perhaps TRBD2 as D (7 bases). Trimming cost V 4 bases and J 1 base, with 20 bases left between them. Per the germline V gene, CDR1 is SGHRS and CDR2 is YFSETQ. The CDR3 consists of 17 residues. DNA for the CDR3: TGCGCCAGCAGCGGTACCCTCCGGGGGGCTATCCAAGAGACCCAGTACTTC. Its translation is CASSGTLRGAIQETQYF. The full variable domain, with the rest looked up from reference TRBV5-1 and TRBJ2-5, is KAGVTQTPRYLIKTRGQQVTLSCSPISGHRSVSWYQQTPGQGLQFLFEYFSETQRNKGNFPGRFSGRQFSNSRSEMNVSTLELGDSALYLCASSGTLRGAIQETQYFGPGTRLLVL.

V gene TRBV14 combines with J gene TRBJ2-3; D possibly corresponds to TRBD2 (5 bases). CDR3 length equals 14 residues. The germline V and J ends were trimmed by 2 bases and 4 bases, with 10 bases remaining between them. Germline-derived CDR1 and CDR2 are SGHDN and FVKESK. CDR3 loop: CASSQLGASDTQYF. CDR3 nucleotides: TGTGCCAGCAGCCAATTGGGAGCATCAGATACGCAGTATTTT.

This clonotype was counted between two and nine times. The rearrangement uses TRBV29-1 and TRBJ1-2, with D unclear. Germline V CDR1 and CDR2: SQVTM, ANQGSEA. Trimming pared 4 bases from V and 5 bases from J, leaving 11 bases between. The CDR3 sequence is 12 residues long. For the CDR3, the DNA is TGCAGCGTTGTTCGGGTACCATATGGCTACACCTTC. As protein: CSVVRVPYGYTF.

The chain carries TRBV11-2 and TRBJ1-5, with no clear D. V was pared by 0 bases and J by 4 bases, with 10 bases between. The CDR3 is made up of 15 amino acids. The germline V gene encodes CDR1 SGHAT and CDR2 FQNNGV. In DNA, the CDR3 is TGTGCCAGCAGCTTAGAGGCCGCGCCTAATCAGCCCCAGCATTTT. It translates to CASSLEAAPNQPQHF.

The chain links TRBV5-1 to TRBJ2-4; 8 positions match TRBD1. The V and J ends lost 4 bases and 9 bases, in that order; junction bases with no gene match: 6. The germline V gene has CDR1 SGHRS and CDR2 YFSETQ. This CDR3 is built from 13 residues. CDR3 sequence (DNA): TGCGCCAGCAGCCCGGGACAGGCGGGCATTCAGTACTTC. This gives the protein CASSPGQAGIQYF.

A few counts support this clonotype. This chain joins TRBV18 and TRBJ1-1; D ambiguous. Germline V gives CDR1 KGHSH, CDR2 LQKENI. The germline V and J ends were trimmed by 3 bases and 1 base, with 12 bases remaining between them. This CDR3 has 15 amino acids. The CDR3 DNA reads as TGTGCCAGCTCACCTCCGGCAGGAGCGAACACTGAAGCTTTCTTT. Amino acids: CASSPPAGANTEAFF. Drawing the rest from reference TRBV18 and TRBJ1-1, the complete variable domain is NAGVMQNPRHLVRRRGQEARLRCSPMKGHSHVYWYRQLPEEGLKFMVYLQKENIIDESGMPKERFSAEFPKEGPSILRIQQVVRGDSAAYFCASSPPAGANTEAFFGQGTRLTVV.

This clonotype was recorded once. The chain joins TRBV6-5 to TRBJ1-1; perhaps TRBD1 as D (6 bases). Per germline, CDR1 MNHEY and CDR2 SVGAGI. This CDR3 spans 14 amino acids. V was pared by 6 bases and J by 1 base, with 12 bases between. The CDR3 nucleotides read TGTGCCAGCAGATCCGGGACACCGAACACTGAAGCTTTCTTT. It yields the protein CASRSGTPNTEAFF.

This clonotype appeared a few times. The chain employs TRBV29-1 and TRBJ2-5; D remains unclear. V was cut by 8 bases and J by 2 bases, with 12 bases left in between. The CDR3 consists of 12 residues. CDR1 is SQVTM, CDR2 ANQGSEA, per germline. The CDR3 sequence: CSTRRTQETQYF. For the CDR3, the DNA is TGCAGCACCAGACGGACGCAAGAGACCCAGTACTTC.

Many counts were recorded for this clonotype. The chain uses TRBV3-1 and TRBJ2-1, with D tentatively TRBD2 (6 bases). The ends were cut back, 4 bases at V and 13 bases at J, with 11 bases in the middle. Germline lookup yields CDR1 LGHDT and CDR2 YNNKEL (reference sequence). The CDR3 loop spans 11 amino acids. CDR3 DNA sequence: TGTGCCAGCAGCCCGGGGGTGGTACAGTTCTTC. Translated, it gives CASSPGVVQFF.

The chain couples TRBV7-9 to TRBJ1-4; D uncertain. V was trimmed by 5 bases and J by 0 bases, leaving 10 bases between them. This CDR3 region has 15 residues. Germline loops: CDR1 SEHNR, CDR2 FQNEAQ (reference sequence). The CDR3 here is CASSIGPATNEKLFF. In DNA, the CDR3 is TGTGCCAGCAGCATAGGACCGGCAACTAATGAAAAACTGTTTTTT.

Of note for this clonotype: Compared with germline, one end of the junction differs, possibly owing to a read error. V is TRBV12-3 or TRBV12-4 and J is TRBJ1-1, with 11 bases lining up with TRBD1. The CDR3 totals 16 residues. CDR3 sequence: CACSVDRGRMNTEAFF. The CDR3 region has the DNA TGTGCCTGCAGTGTGGACAGGGGGCGTATGAACACTGAAGCTTTCTTT.

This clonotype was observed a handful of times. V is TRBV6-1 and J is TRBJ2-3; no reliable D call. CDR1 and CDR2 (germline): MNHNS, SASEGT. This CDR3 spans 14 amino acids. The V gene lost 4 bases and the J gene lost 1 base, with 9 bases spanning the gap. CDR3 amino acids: CASSGVWGTDTQYF. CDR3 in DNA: TGTGCCAGCAGTGGAGTTTGGGGCACAGATACGCAGTATTTT.

CDR3 loop: CASSYSGKGTGNTIYF. In DNA form, the CDR3 reads TGTGCCAGCAGTTACTCGGGTAAAGGAACCGGAAACACCATATATTTT. This chain joins TRBV6-6 and TRBJ1-3, with D hard to call. CDR3 size: 16 residues. The germline V gene has CDR1 MNHNY and CDR2 SVGAGI (reference sequence). The V end was cut by 0 bases, the J end by 4 bases, with 13 bases between.

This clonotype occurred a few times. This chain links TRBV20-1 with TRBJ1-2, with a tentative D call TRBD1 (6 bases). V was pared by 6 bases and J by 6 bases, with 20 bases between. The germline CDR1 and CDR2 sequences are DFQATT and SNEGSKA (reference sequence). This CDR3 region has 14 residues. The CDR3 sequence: CSAPSVRGADGYTF. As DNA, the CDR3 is TGCAGTGCCCCATCAGTTCGGGGGGCAGATGGCTACACCTTC.

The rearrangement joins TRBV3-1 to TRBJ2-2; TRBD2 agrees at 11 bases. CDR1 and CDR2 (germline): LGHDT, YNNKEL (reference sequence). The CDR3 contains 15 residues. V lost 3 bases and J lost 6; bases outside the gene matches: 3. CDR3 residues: CASSHLAGGAGELFF. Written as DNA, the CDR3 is TGTGCCAGCAGCCATCTAGCGGGAGGCGCCGGGGAGCTGTTTTTT.

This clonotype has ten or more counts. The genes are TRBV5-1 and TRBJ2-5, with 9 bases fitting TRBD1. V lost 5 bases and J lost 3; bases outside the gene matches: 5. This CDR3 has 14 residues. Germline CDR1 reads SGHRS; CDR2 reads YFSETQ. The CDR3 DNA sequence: TGCGCCAGCAGTCTGACAGGGGGGAAAGAGACCCAGTACTTC. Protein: CASSLTGGKETQYF.

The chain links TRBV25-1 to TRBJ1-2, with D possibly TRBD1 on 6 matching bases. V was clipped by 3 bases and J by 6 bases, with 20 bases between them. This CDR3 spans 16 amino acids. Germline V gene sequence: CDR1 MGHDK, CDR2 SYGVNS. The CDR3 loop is CASSENWGQGRDGYTF. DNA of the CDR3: TGTGCCAGCAGTGAGAATTGGGGGCAGGGGAGAGATGGCTACACCTTC.

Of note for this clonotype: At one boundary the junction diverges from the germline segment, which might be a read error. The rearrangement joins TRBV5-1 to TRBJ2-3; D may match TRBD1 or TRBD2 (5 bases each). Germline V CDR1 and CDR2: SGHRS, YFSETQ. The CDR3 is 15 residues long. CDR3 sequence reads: CASSRGASSTDMQYF. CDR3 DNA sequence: TGCGCCAGCAGCCGAGGGGCCTCTAGCACAGATATGCAGTATTTT.

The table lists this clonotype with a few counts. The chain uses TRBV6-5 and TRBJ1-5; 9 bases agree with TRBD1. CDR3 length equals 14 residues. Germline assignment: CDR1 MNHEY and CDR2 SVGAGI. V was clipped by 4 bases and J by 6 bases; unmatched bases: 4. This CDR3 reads CASSLKDRGQPQHF. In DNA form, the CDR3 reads TGTGCCAGCAGTTTGAAGGACAGGGGTCAGCCCCAGCATTTT.

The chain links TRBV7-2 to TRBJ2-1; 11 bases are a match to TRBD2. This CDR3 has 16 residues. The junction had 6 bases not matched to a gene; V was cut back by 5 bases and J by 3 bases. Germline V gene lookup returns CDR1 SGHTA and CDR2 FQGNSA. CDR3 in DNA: TGTGCCAGCAGCGCCACCGGGACTAGCGGCTACAATGAGCAGTTCTTC. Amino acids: CASSATGTSGYNEQFF.

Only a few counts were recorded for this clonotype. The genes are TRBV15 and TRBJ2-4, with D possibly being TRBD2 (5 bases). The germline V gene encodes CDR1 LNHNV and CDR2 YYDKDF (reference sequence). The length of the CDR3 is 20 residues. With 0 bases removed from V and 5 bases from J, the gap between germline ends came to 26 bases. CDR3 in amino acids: CATSRDRVTEPTSGQNIQYF. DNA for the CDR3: TGTGCCACCAGCAGAGATCGGGTAACAGAGCCCACGAGCGGCCAAAACATTCAGTACTTC.

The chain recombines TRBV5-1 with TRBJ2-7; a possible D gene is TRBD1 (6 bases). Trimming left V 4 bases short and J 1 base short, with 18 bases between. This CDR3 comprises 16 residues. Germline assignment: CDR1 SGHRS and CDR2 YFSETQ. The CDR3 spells CASSPGRDTLSYEQYF. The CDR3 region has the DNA TGCGCCAGCAGCCCGGGACGGGACACCCTATCCTACGAGCAGTACTTC.

The CDR3 DNA reads TGTGCCAGCAGTACCGGGACTAGCGTCGATGAGCAGTTCTTC. It codes for CASSTGTSVDEQFF. The chain links TRBV12-3 or TRBV12-4 to TRBJ2-1; the match to TRBD2 covers 10 bases. This CDR3 spans 14 amino acids. Unmatched junction bases numbered 6, after V lost 5 bases and J lost 8 bases.

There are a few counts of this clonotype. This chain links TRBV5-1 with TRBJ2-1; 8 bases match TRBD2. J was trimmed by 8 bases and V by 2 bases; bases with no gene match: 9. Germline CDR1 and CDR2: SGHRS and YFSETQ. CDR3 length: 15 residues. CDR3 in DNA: TGCGCCAGCAGCTTAACTCCGGGACTAGAGGATGAGCAGTTCTTC. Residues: CASSLTPGLEDEQFF.

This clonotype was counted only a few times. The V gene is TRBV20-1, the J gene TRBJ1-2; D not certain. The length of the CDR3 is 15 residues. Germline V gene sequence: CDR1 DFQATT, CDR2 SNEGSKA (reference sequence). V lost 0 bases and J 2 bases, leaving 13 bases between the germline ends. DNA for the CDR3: TGCAGTGCTAGAGAGGGTTTGGTAGGGAACTATGGCTACACCTTC. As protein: CSAREGLVGNYGYTF.